A single sample is the source of the 4 T cell receptor beta chains below, sequenced in a study of regulatory T cells in long-lasting Graves disease. The time point here: newly diagnosed GD, antithyroid drugs for less than 3 months. Extracted PBMC RNA gave rise to the TCR library. Sequencing libraries for TCR beta were prepared with iRepertoire HTBI primers and Arm-PCR of CDR3 regions. TCRdb fed the multiplex PCR reads into MiXCR, producing one record per CDR3 protein. The sample lists about 360,000 distinct CDR3 sequences, 16% occurring once. A further study also used this sample, focusing on T cells in Graves' hyperthyroidism and ophthalmopathy.

Sequenced material: peripheral blood mononuclear cells (PBMCs), taken at new diagnosis, from a patient treated with antithyroid drugs. These receptors all come from a woman younger than 30 with Graves disease.

Remarks on this clonotype: A single base separates this from a much larger clone, so it may be a read error. The chain couples TRBV20-1 to TRBJ2-1; 7 bases match TRBD1. The tail of the sequence fits TRBJ2-5 better, so the J call may be wrong. CDR3 length: 15 residues. Germline assignment: CDR1 DFQATT and CDR2 SNEGSKA (reference sequence). The CDR3 DNA follows: TGCAGTGCTGGCCGGGCAGGGGGTCGACAAGAGACCCAGTACTTC. It encodes CSAGRAGGRQETQYF.

This clonotype was recorded at least ten times. The rearrangement links TRBV3-1 to TRBJ1-1; D is ambiguous. The CDR3 has 14 residues. V was shortened by 10 bases and J by 4 bases, with 19 bases between the two germline ends. Germline CDR1 LGHDT, CDR2 YNNKEL (reference sequence). The CDR3 loop is CATNNWGMGTEAFF. CDR3 nucleotides: TGTGCCACCAACAACTGGGGTATGGGCACTGAAGCTTTCTTT.

This clonotype was seen repeatedly, ten times or more. The chain joins TRBV6-1 to TRBJ2-1; 8 bases line up with TRBD2. The CDR3 spans 14 residues. The germline CDR1 and CDR2 sequences are MNHNS and SASEGT. V lost 6 bases and J lost 6; bases outside the gene matches: 7. DNA for the CDR3: TGTGCCAGCAGGGTGGGCGGGGGGATCAATGAGCAGTTCTTC. Translated: CASRVGGGINEQFF.

V and J are TRBV20-1 and TRBJ2-1; D could derive from TRBD1 or TRBD2 (5 bases each). Germline V CDR1 and CDR2: DFQATT, SNEGSKA (reference sequence). V was cut by 5 bases and J by 5 bases, with 16 bases left in between. The CDR3 spans 14 residues. CDR3 protein: CSADPVRGNNEQFF. The CDR3, as DNA: TGCAGTGCTGACCCCGTGAGGGGCAACAATGAGCAGTTCTTC.